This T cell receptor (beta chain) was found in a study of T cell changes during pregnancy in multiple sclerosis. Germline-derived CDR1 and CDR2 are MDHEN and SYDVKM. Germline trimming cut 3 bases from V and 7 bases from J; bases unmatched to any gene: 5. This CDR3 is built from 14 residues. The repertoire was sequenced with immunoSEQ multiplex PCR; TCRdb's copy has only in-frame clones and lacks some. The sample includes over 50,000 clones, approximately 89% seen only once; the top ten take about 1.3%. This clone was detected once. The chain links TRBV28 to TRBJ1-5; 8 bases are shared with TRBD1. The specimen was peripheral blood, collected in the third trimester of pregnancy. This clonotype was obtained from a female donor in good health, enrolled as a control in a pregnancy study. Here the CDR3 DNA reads TGTGCCAGCAGTTTCAGGGGGCGACCCCAGCCCCAGCATTTT. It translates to CASSFRGRPQPQHF.